This is a list of T cell receptor beta chains from one sample in a study of blood T cell repertoires in COVID-19. Measured with immunoSEQ multiplex PCR; TCRdb has only the in-frame clones, and not every one. The sample includes about 76,000 clones, 75% to 85% of them seen just once. Sequencing was performed on peripheral blood. Receptor source: a human donor in a cohort sampled during active COVID-19. The CDR3 runs from the conserved cysteine through the conserved F or W. Fields, in order: V gene, clone size, J gene, CDR3 length, D gene, CDR3 DNA, CDR3 protein. The D gene is left open where the match is weak. Some rows mark clone size as missing; the rest say once, few, many or name a class of expanded clone.

TRBV5-1	-	TRBJ2-3	13	TRBD1	TGCGCCAGCAGGGGGACAGGGGGAGATACGCAGTATTTT	CASRGTGGDTQYF
TRBV12-3/TRBV12-4	-	TRBJ2-2	12	-	TGTGCCAGCAGTACAGGGACCGGGGAGCTGTTTTTT	CASSTGTGELFF
TRBV6-2/TRBV6-3	-	TRBJ2-7	19	-	TGTGCCAGCAGCCGCATCGGTATGGCAGGACAACGAAACTCCTACGAGCAGTACTTC	CASSRIGMAGQRNSYEQYF
TRBV30	once	TRBJ2-5	13	-	TGTGCCTGGACCCGGGGGGCCCAAGAGACCCAGTACTTC	CAWTRGAQETQYF
TRBV7-9	-	TRBJ2-7	14	TRBD1	TGTGCCAGCATCGGACAGGGGGGAACCTACGAGCAGTACTTC	CASIGQGGTYEQYF
TRBV11-3	-	TRBJ2-5	15	-	TGTGCCAGCAGCTTAGGCCGGGGTGGGCCTGAGACCCAGTACTTC	CASSLGRGGPETQYF
TRBV9	-	TRBJ2-1	15	TRBD2	TGTGCCAGCAGCGTTGCTAGCGGTCACTACAATGAGCAGTTCTTC	CASSVASGHYNEQFF
TRBV9	-	TRBJ1-6	14	-	TGTGCCAGCAATTCCCGAGGGAATAATTCACCCCTCCACTTT	CASNSRGNNSPLHF
TRBV3-1/TRBV3-2	-	TRBJ2-1	17	TRBD2	TGTGCCAGCAGCCAGCTTCCCCAGGGACTAGCGGGAGGTGAGCAGTTCTTC	CASSQLPQGLAGGEQFF
TRBV19	-	TRBJ2-5	13	-	TGTGCCAGTAGTACGGACAGAGAAGAGACCCAGTACTTC	CASSTDREETQYF
TRBV14	once	TRBJ2-6	16	-	TGTGCCAGCAGCCAACTACAGATCTCTGGGGCCAACGTCCTGACTTTC	CASSQLQISGANVLTF
TRBV5-4	once	TRBJ2-3	15	TRBD2	TGTGCCAGCAGCTTGCGACTAGCGGGAGAAGATACGCAGTATTTT	CASSLRLAGEDTQYF
TRBV27	-	TRBJ1-4	15	TRBD1	TGTGCCAGCAGTTCTGGGACAGGGCCTAATGAAAAACTGTTTTTT	CASSSGTGPNEKLFF
TRBV2	-	TRBJ1-2	15	-	TGTGCCAGCAGTGGCGGTGGGGGAGGGCTATATGGCTACACCTTC	CASSGGGGGLYGYTF
TRBV27	once	TRBJ2-7	17	TRBD2	TGTGCCAGCAGTCATAATATCGGGACTAGCAGTACCTACGAGCAGTACTTC	CASSHNIGTSSTYEQYF
TRBV11-2	few	TRBJ2-7	15	-	TGTGCCAGCAGCCCGGGACTCCCATTAACCTACGAGCAGTACTTC	CASSPGLPLTYEQYF
TRBV28	-	TRBJ1-5	16	-	TGTGCCAGCAGTTTCCGACAGGATTTAAGCAATCAGCCCCAGCATTTT	CASSFRQDLSNQPQHF
TRBV28	-	TRBJ1-2	15	TRBD1	TGTGCCAGCAGTTTATCGGACAGGGGGAACTATGGCTACACCTTC	CASSLSDRGNYGYTF
TRBV6-5	-	TRBJ1-5	14	TRBD1	TGTGCCAGCAGTTACACAGGGGACAATCAGCCCCAGCATTTT	CASSYTGDNQPQHF
TRBV14	few	TRBJ1-1	12	-	TGTGCCAGCAGCCGAGGGAACACTGAAGCTTTCTTT	CASSRGNTEAFF
TRBV5-1	-	TRBJ2-3	17	TRBD2	TGCGCCAGCAGCGAACGAGCTAGCGGGAGGGGCACAGATACGCAGTATTTT	CASSERASGRGTDTQYF
TRBV5-4	-	TRBJ2-3	16	TRBD2	TGTGCCAGCAGCTCCGTCGGCGGGAGAGGTACAGATACGCAGTATTTT	CASSSVGGRGTDTQYF
TRBV5-1	-	TRBJ1-5	15	-	TGCGCCAGCAGCTTGGGAGGGAATAGCAATCAGCCCCAGCATTTT	CASSLGGNSNQPQHF
TRBV7-6	once	TRBJ2-3	14	TRBD2	TGTGCCAGCAGCGCCCGACTAGCGGGAGATACGCAGTATTTT	CASSARLAGDTQYF
TRBV2	once	TRBJ1-4	14	-	TGTGCCAGCAGTGAGCGGGCAGGAGGTGAAAAACTGTTTTTT	CASSERAGGEKLFF
TRBV5-6	-	TRBJ2-7	15	TRBD2	TGTGCCAGCAGCTATAGCGGGGCACCCTCCTACGAGCAGTACTTC	CASSYSGAPSYEQYF
TRBV6-5	once	TRBJ1-3	13	-	TGTGCCAGCACCGACAAGGGGGGAAACACCATATATTTT	CASTDKGGNTIYF
TRBV4-3	-	TRBJ2-3	14	-	TGCGCCAGCAGCCAAGATGGTCAGTTCGATACGCAGTATTTT	CASSQDGQFDTQYF
TRBV6-1	few	TRBJ2-5	14	TRBD1	TGTGCCAGCAGTGAAGGGGACAGCCTCCCTCCGAGGTACTTC	CASSEGDSLPPRYF
TRBV7-8	-	TRBJ2-7	15	TRBD1	TGTGCCAGCAGAGAACGACAGGGTTTGGGCTACGAGCAGTACTTC	CASRERQGLGYEQYF
TRBV29-1	once	TRBJ1-1	15	-	TGCAGCGTTGGGAAGTTGGGGGGAGGGAACACTGAAGCTTTCTTT	CSVGKLGGGNTEAFF
TRBV19	-	TRBJ2-7	13	TRBD2	TGTGCCAGTACCACCGGGACTAGCGGGAGTCTGTACTTC	CASTTGTSGSLYF
TRBV5-6	-	TRBJ1-1	14	-	TGTGCCAGCAGCTTGGGCGGGCTGGACACTGAAGCTTTCTTT	CASSLGGLDTEAFF
TRBV5-1	-	TRBJ1-5	14	-	TGCGCCAGCAGCTTGGACGGTGCCAATCAGCCCCAGCATTTT	CASSLDGANQPQHF
TRBV6-5	few	TRBJ2-7	11	-	TGTGCCAGCATGACTCGCTACGAGCAGTACTTC	CASMTRYEQYF
TRBV2	-	TRBJ2-7	15	TRBD2	TGTGCCAGCGCCGGATCTAGCGGGAGGGACTACGAGCAGTACTTC	CASAGSSGRDYEQYF
TRBV7-9	-	TRBJ1-6	15	-	TGTGCCAGCAGCTTAGGAGGCTCCTATAATTCACCCCTCTACTTT	CASSLGGSYNSPLYF
TRBV6-5	-	TRBJ2-7	13	-	TGTGCCAGCAGCCCGGGACTCCTCTACGAGCAGTACTTC	CASSPGLLYEQYF
TRBV6-2/TRBV6-3	-	TRBJ1-2	12	-	TGTGCCAGCAGTTTCACAGGTTATGGCTACACCTTC	CASSFTGYGYTF
TRBV4-1	few	TRBJ2-7	15	-	TGCGCCAGCAGCCGCTCCCTGGTCGCAGCCTACGAGCAGTACTTC	CASSRSLVAAYEQYF
TRBV5-1	-	TRBJ2-2	14	-	TGCGCCAGCAGCTTGCAGGAGAACACCGGGGAGCTGTTTTTT	CASSLQENTGELFF
TRBV21-1	-	TRBJ2-1	17	-	TGTGCCAGCAGCAACGAAAGCCGACTAGCGGGAGCGGATGAGCAGTTCTTC	CASSNESRLAGADEQFF
TRBV11-2	once	TRBJ2-7	15	TRBD1	TGTGCCAGCAGCTTAGCCCGGGACAGGGCTTACGAGCAGTACTTC	CASSLARDRAYEQYF
TRBV7-2	-	TRBJ1-5	16	TRBD1	TGTGCCAGCAGCTCCGAGACAGGGGCGGTTGGTCAGCCCCAGCATTTT	CASSSETGAVGQPQHF
TRBV15	-	TRBJ2-6	15	-	TGTGCCACCAGCAGTAGGACTTCTGGGGCCAACGTCCTGACTTTC	CATSSRTSGANVLTF
TRBV5-1	-	TRBJ2-7	14	-	TGCGCCAGCAGCCAACAGGGCCCGCCCTACGAGCAGTACTTC	CASSQQGPPYEQYF
TRBV6-2/TRBV6-3	-	TRBJ2-7	14	TRBD2	TGTGCCAGCAGTTCAAGCGGGAGGGGTTACGAGCAGTACTTC	CASSSSGRGYEQYF
TRBV29-1	-	TRBJ2-3	14	-	TGCAGCGTTGTGTGGGCCACTAGCACAGATACGCAGTATTTT	CSVVWATSTDTQYF
TRBV5-1	-	TRBJ2-2	16	TRBD1	TGCGCCAGCAGCGACTCCGGGACAGGGGGCGCCGGGGAGCTGTTTTTT	CASSDSGTGGAGELFF
TRBV11-2	-	TRBJ2-2	15	TRBD2	TGTGCCAGCAGCTTAGGGGCACTAGCGGCCGGGGAGCTGTTTTTT	CASSLGALAAGELFF
TRBV3-1/TRBV3-2	-	TRBJ2-7	15	TRBD2	TGTGCCAGCAGCCAGGCGACTAGCGGGGACTACGAGCAGTACTTC	CASSQATSGDYEQYF
TRBV3-1/TRBV3-2	-	TRBJ2-7	17	TRBD2	TGTGCCAGCAGCCCCTTACTGTCTGGCGGGAGGGACAACGAGCAGTACTTC	CASSPLLSGGRDNEQYF
TRBV18	once	TRBJ2-7	12	-	TGTGCCAGCTCACCCCCTTCCTACGAGCAGTACTTC	CASSPPSYEQYF